The entry below gives a single TCR beta chain sequence along with its context. The antigen is not known. This record comes from a study of graft-versus-host responses after intestinal transplantation. Study background: Each recipient received anti-thymocyte globulin induction, then tacrolimus and steroids for 3 to 4 years. General observations from the study: Early after transplant, HvG declines were associated with peak levels of circulating GvH clones. Allograft graft-versus-host to host-versus-graft clonal ratios ran high in patients with graft-donor T cell macrochimerism. Recipient marrow contained GvH clones, some of which appeared first in ileum or blood.

Method: immunoSEQ multiplex PCR; TCRdb's copy keeps in-frame clones and lacks some. In the table there are more than 50,000 clones, roughly nine tenths of which are singletons. V lost 1 base to trimming and J lost 2 bases, with 12 bases between them. This CDR3 comprises 15 residues. The germline CDR1 and CDR2 sequences are SGHVS and FQNEAQ. Sequencing used PBMCs, obtained roughly 660 days after intestinal transplant. V usage is TRBV7-8 and J usage is TRBJ2-7; D gene ambiguous. This TCR was recovered from a human patient who received an intestinal transplant, so some T cells may come from the graft donor. The CDR3 nucleotides read TGTGCCAGCAGCTTAGAAGCAGAACCGACCTACGAGCAGTACTTC. This gives the protein CASSLEAEPTYEQYF.